These 14 T cell receptor beta chains were sequenced from one sample in a study of blood T cell repertoires in COVID-19. The table came from immunoSEQ multiplex PCR; TCRdb's copy has only in-frame clones and leaves some out. The sample records about 200,000 clones, under 90% being singletons. The sequencing input was peripheral blood. The receptors originated from a woman aged 40 to 55 with active or convalescent COVID-19.

CDR3 sequence: CASSFSSSYNSPLHF. The DNA of the CDR3 is TGTGCCAGCAGCTTTTCGTCCTCCTATAATTCACCCCTCCACTTT. This chain links TRBV5-5 with TRBJ1-6; no definite D call. The CDR3 is 15 amino acids. The germline V gene has CDR1 SGHKS and CDR2 YYEKEE (reference sequence). Trimming cost V 2 bases and J 0 bases, with 6 bases left between them.

The gene calls are TRBV30 and TRBJ2-3; 13 bases are shared with TRBD2. Trimming took 5 bases from V and 1 from J; bases not matched to a gene: 3. Germline V lookup: CDR1 GTSNPN, CDR2 SVGIG (reference sequence). The CDR3 spans 15 residues. Here the CDR3 reads CAWSGLAGGTDTQYF. CDR3 DNA sequence: TGTGCCTGGTCCGGACTAGCGGGGGGCACAGATACGCAGTATTTT.

This chain links TRBV19 with TRBJ1-5, with D possibly TRBD1 on 6 matching bases. Germline V gene sequence: CDR1 LNHDA, CDR2 SQIVND (reference sequence). V lost 5 bases and J lost 3, with 11 bases in between. This CDR3 contains 14 residues. CDR3 loop: CASSSDRLNQPQHF. CDR3 nucleotides: TGTGCCAGTAGTTCCGACAGGCTCAATCAGCCCCAGCATTTT.

The CDR3 DNA sequence: TGTGCCAGCAGCTTATTGTCGGACAGGGTCTATGGCTACACCTTC. Translation gives CASSLLSDRVYGYTF. This chain connects TRBV7-2 to TRBJ1-2; 8 positions match TRBD1. From germline, CDR1 is SGHTA and CDR2 FQGNSA. The CDR3 is made up of 15 amino acids. The V and J ends lost 2 bases and 4 bases, in that order; junction bases with no gene match: 6.

This chain links TRBV18 with TRBJ2-1; tentatively, D is TRBD1 (5 bases). CDR1 is KGHSH, CDR2 LQKENI, per germline. This CDR3 region has 15 residues. The germline V and J ends were trimmed by 8 bases and 0 bases, with 14 bases remaining between them. This chain's CDR3 is CASAHDSSSYNEQFF. The CDR3, as DNA: TGTGCCAGCGCTCATGACAGTAGCTCCTACAATGAGCAGTTCTTC. The full variable domain, completed using reference TRBV18 and TRBJ2-1, is NAGVMQNPRHLVRRRGQEARLRCSPMKGHSHVYWYRQLPEEGLKFMVYLQKENIIDESGMPKERFSAEFPKEGPSILRIQQVVRGDSAAYFCASAHDSSSYNEQFFGPGTRLTVL.

CDR3 sequence: CASSYGGSRYEQYF. In nucleotides, the CDR3 is TGTGCCAGCAGTTACGGGGGCAGCCGCTACGAGCAGTACTTC. The chain combines TRBV6-5 with TRBJ2-7, with D perhaps TRBD1 (6 bases). There are 14 residues in the CDR3. Trimming took off 2 bases at V and 3 bases at J, with 11 bases between the two ends. Germline CDR1 MNHEY, CDR2 SVGAGI.

CDR3 nucleotide sequence: TGTGCCAGCAGCAAAGAAAAAGGGACAGGGGTACATTCGGGACCCTCTGGGGCCAACGTCCTGACTTTC. Its protein product is CASSKEKGTGVHSGPSGANVLTF. The rearrangement links TRBV21-1 to TRBJ2-6; TRBD1, as called in the table, went unchecked against the DNA. TRBV21-1 is labeled a pseudogene. The length of the CDR3 is 23 residues.

V and J are TRBV3-1 (or the pseudogene TRBV3-2) and TRBJ2-7; 12 bases align to TRBD1. Germline V gene data show CDR1 as LGHDT and CDR2 as YNNKEL (reference sequence). The trim removed 4 bases at V and 6 bases at J, leaving 4 bases unmatched. There are 14 residues in the CDR3. The chain's CDR3 is CASSPGTGGSEQYF. For the CDR3, the DNA is TGTGCCAGCAGCCCGGGGACAGGGGGCTCCGAGCAGTACTTC.

The chain joins TRBV28 to TRBJ1-2; 9 nucleotides line up with TRBD1. The CDR3 runs to 15 residues. The junction had 4 bases not matched to a gene; V was cut back by 2 bases and J by 3 bases. The germline gives CDR1 MDHEN, CDR2 SYDVKM. The chain's CDR3 is CASSLRTGDYYGYTF. Written as DNA, the CDR3 is TGTGCCAGCAGTTTACGGACAGGGGACTACTATGGCTACACCTTC.

The V call is TRBV6-4, the J call TRBJ1-3; no clear D. The germline V gene has CDR1 MRHNA and CDR2 SNTAGT. The length of the CDR3 is 17 residues. The V end lost 0 bases, the J end lost 0 bases, and 12 bases lay between the germline ends. The CDR3 DNA follows: TGTGCCAGCAGTGACTCGCTCCAGAAGTTCTCTGGAAACACCATATATTTT. Protein: CASSDSLQKFSGNTIYF.

The rearrangement joins TRBV5-5 to TRBJ2-1, with TRBD2 matching 7 bases. The CDR3 sequence is 16 residues long. Germline V lookup: CDR1 SGHKS, CDR2 YYEKEE (reference sequence). V dropped 0 bases and J dropped 2; count of bases not matched to a gene: 5. CDR3 sequence (DNA): TGTGCCAGCAGCTTGGTTGCGGGAGCTACCTACAATGAGCAGTTCTTC. It translates to CASSLVAGATYNEQFF.

V usage is TRBV11-3 and J usage is TRBJ2-7; 9 bases line up with TRBD1. The V segment lost 6 bases and the J segment 2 bases; nucleotides outside the gene matches: 8. There are 15 residues in the CDR3. Germline loops: CDR1 SGHNT, CDR2 YENEEA. The CDR3: CASSSPGQGPYEQYF. As DNA, the CDR3 is TGTGCCAGCAGTTCCCCGGGACAGGGTCCCTACGAGCAGTACTTC.

The V and J genes are TRBV30 and TRBJ1-4; D possibly corresponds to TRBD1 (5 bases). CDR3 length equals 13 residues. V gave up 4 bases and J gave up 4 bases, with 10 bases separating them. CDR1 and CDR2 from the germline V gene are GTSNPN and SVGIG (reference sequence). The DNA of the CDR3 is TGTGCCTGGAAAGACAGTTATAATGAAAAACTGTTTTTT. It specifies CAWKDSYNEKLFF.

The rearrangement joins TRBV6-2 or TRBV6-3 to TRBJ2-1; the match to TRBD1 covers 7 bases. Per the germline V gene, CDR1 is MNHEY and CDR2 is SVGEGT. This CDR3 region has 16 residues. The trim removed 5 bases at V and 4 bases at J, leaving 11 bases unmatched. The CDR3 spells CASSRGYGTAYNEQFF. DNA of the CDR3: TGTGCCAGCAGTAGGGGCTACGGGACAGCTTACAATGAGCAGTTCTTC.